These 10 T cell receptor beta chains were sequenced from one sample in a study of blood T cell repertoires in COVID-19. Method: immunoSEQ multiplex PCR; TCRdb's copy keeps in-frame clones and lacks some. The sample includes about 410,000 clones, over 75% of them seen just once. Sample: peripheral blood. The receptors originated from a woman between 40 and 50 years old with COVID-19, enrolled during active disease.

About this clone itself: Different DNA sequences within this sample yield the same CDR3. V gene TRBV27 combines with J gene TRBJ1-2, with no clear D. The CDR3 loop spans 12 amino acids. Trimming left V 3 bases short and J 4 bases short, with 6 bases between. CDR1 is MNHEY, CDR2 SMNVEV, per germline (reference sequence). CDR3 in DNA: TGTGCCAGCAGTTTCCGGGGCTATGGCTACACCTTC. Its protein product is CASSFRGYGYTF.

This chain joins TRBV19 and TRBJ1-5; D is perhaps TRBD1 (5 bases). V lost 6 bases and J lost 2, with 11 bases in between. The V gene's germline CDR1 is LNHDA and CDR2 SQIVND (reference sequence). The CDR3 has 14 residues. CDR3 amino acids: CASSWRGGNQPQHF. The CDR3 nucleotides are TGTGCCAGTAGCTGGCGGGGGGGCAATCAGCCCCAGCATTTT.

The CDR3 loop reads CASGHPGNSPLHF. The CDR3 DNA is TGTGCTAGTGGACACCCCGGGAATTCACCCCTCCACTTT. V gene TRBV12-5 combines with J gene TRBJ1-6; no clear D gene. The length of the CDR3 is 13 residues. Trimming removed 6 bases from V and 7 bases from J, with 10 bases in between. Germline CDR1 LGHNT, CDR2 FRNRAP.

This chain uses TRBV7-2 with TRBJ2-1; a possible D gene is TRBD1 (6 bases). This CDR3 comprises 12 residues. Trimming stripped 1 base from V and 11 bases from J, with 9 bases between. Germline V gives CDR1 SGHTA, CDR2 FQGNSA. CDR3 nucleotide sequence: TGTGCCAGCAGCTTAGGGGGACACCAGCAGTTCTTC. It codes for CASSLGGHQQFF.

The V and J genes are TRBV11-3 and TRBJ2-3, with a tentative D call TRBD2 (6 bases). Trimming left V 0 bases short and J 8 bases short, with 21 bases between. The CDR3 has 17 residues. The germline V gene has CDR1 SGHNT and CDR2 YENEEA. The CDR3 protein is CASSLDLGGTSMGTQYF. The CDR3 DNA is TGTGCCAGCAGCTTAGATCTTGGGGGGACGTCAATGGGTACGCAGTATTTT. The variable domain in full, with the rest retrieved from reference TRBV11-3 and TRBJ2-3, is EAGVVQSPRYKIIEKKQPVAFWCNPISGHNTLYWYLQNLGQGPELLIRYENEEAVDDSQLPKDRFSAERLKGVDSTLKIQPAELGDSAVYLCASSLDLGGTSMGTQYFGPGTRLTVL.

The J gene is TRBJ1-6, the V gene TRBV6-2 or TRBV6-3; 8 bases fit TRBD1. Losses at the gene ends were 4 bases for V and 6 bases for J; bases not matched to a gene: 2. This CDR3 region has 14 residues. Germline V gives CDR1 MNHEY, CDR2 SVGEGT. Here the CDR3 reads CASSSTGVNSPLHF. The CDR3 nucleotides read TGTGCCAGCAGTTCGACAGGGGTTAATTCACCCCTCCACTTT.

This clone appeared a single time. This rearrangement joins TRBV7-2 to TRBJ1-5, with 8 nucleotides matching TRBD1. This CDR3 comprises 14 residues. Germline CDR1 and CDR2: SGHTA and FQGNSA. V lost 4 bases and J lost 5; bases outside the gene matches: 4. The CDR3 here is CASSSGQVHQPQHF. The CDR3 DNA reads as TGTGCCAGCAGCTCGGGACAGGTGCATCAGCCCCAGCATTTT.

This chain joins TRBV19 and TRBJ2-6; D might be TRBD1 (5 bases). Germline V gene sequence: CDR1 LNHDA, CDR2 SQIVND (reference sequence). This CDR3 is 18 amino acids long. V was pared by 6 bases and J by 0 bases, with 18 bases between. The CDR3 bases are TGTGCCAGTAGACTACAACAGGTTCCAAGCTCTGGGGCCAACGTCCTGACTTTC. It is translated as CASRLQQVPSSGANVLTF.

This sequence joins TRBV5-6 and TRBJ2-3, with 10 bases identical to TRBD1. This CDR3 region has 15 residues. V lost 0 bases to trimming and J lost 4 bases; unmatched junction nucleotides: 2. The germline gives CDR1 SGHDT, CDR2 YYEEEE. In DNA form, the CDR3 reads TGTGCCAGCAGCTTGGAGGGGACAGGGGCAGATACGCAGTATTTT. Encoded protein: CASSLEGTGADTQYF.

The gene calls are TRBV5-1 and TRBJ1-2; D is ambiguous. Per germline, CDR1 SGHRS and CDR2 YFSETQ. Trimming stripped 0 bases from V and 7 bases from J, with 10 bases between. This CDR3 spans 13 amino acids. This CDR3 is CASSLGPQAGYTF. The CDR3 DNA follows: TGCGCCAGCAGCTTGGGCCCCCAGGCTGGCTACACCTTC.